What follows are 32 T cell receptor beta chains derived from one specimen sequenced in a study of blood T cell repertoires in COVID-19. The repertoire was sequenced with immunoSEQ multiplex PCR; TCRdb's copy has only in-frame clones and lacks some. The sample shows approximately 100,000 clones, about 91% of them seen only once. Source material: peripheral blood. All receptors derive from a human donor in a cohort sampled during active COVID-19.

This chain connects TRBV6-2 or TRBV6-3 to TRBJ1-5, with no clear D. CDR3 length: 15 amino acids. Germline V gene data show CDR1 as MNHEY and CDR2 as SVGEGT. V shed 5 bases and J shed 5 bases, with 16 bases lying between them. Here the CDR3 DNA reads TGTGCCAGCAGTCGGCTTTGGGGAGGCTATCAGCCCCAGCATTTT. Encoded protein: CASSRLWGGYQPQHF.

The chain recombines TRBV27 with TRBJ1-1; weak D call: TRBD1 (6 bases). CDR1 is MNHEY, CDR2 SMNVEV, per germline (reference sequence). V was pared by 0 bases and J by 4 bases, with 9 bases between. The CDR3 covers 14 residues. As DNA, the CDR3 is TGTGCCAGCAGTTTATCTGGGGGCGGCACTGAAGCTTTCTTT. This codes for CASSLSGGGTEAFF.

The CDR3 reads CASSPDCPTDTQYF. CDR3 nucleotide sequence: TGTGCCAGCAGCCCGGACTGCCCGACAGATACGCAGTATTTT. J is TRBJ2-3 and V is TRBV21-1; the DNA was not compared with TRBD2, the D call given in the table. TRBV21-1 is labeled a pseudogene. The CDR3 has 14 residues.

The rearrangement uses TRBV6-5 and TRBJ2-5; TRBD1 aligns across 8 bases. The CDR3 runs 13 residues. The germline V gene encodes CDR1 MNHEY and CDR2 SVGAGI. The trim removed 10 bases at V and 1 base at J, leaving 5 bases unmatched. The CDR3 sequence is CANSQGAQETQYF. Here the CDR3 DNA reads TGTGCCAATTCCCAGGGGGCCCAAGAGACCCAGTACTTC.

This chain links TRBV28 with TRBJ1-2; no clear D. The germline V gene has CDR1 MDHEN and CDR2 SYDVKM. V dropped 10 bases and J dropped 8 bases, with 17 bases sitting between them. The CDR3 loop spans 12 amino acids. As DNA, the CDR3 is TGTGCCATCCGACACTTGCAAAAGGGCTACACCTTC. Its protein product is CAIRHLQKGYTF.

V gene TRBV7-2 combines with J gene TRBJ1-4; unclear D gene. The V gene lost 3 bases and the J gene lost 0 bases, with 5 bases spanning the gap. Germline CDR1 reads SGHTA; CDR2 reads FQGNSA. The CDR3 is made up of 14 amino acids. The CDR3 region is CASSFSATNEKLFF. The CDR3 coding sequence is TGTGCCAGCAGCTTCTCAGCAACTAATGAAAAACTGTTTTTT. The whole variable domain, remainder taken from reference TRBV7-2 and TRBJ1-4, is GAGVSQSPSNKVTEKGKDVELRCDPISGHTALYWYRQSLGQGLEFLIYFQGNSAPDKSGLPSDRFSAERTGGSVSTLTIQRTQQEDSAVYLCASSFSATNEKLFFGSGTQLSVL.

The chain employs TRBV6-2 or TRBV6-3 and TRBJ1-1; D call uncertain. CDR1 is MNHEY and CDR2 is SVGEGT in the germline V gene. This CDR3 has 13 residues. V lost 4 bases to trimming and J lost 7 bases, with 13 bases between them. This CDR3 reads CASSSLGGNEAFF. The CDR3 bases are TGTGCCAGCAGTTCCTTGGGAGGCAATGAAGCTTTCTTT.

CDR3 loop: CASSLVQGAGSTQYF. In DNA form, the CDR3 reads TGCGCCAGCAGCTTGGTACAGGGGGCGGGAAGTACGCAGTATTTT. The J gene is TRBJ2-3, the V gene TRBV5-1; 9 nucleotides line up with TRBD1. Germline V gives CDR1 SGHRS, CDR2 YFSETQ. J gave up 8 bases and V 0 bases, and 7 bases lay outside the gene matches. This CDR3 comprises 15 residues.

CDR3 in DNA: TGTGCCAGCAGAAGGGACAGCGAAGCTTTCTTT. This gives the protein CASRRDSEAFF. The chain employs TRBV12-3 or TRBV12-4 and TRBJ1-1; TRBD1 agrees at 7 bases. Trimming took 6 bases from V and 8 from J; bases not matched to a gene: 3. The CDR3 consists of 11 residues.

This chain links TRBV4-2 with TRBJ1-1; no clear D gene. The CDR3 has 14 residues. Germline V gives CDR1 LGHNA, CDR2 YNFKEQ. Deletions cut 4 bases from V and 4 bases from J, with 13 bases between. For the CDR3, the DNA is TGTGCCAGCAGCCTCTCCACCCAGGTCACTGAAGCTTTCTTT. Residues: CASSLSTQVTEAFF.

The chain has TRBV9 and TRBJ2-6; D is possibly TRBD1 (6 bases). V lost 2 bases and J 1 base, leaving 13 bases between the germline ends. Germline-derived CDR1 and CDR2 are SGDLS and YYNGEE. CDR3 size: 17 residues. For the CDR3, the DNA is TGTGCCAGCAGCGTCTCGGGGACAATATCTGGGGCCAACGTCCTGACTTTC. Residues: CASSVSGTISGANVLTF.

This chain uses TRBV7-2 with TRBJ1-5, with D possibly being TRBD1 (6 bases). The CDR3 covers 15 residues. The V and J ends lost 5 bases and 2 bases respectively, with 13 bases between them. Germline lookup yields CDR1 SGHTA and CDR2 FQGNSA. The CDR3 DNA is TGTGCCAGCAGCCCTAACAGGGCTGGCAATCAGCCCCAGCATTTT. Translated, it gives CASSPNRAGNQPQHF.

This clone was counted a single time. The gene calls are TRBV18 and TRBJ1-2, with a weak D call TRBD1 (6 bases). This CDR3 has 13 amino acids. The V end was cut by 4 bases, the J end by 4 bases, with 10 bases between. Germline V gives CDR1 KGHSH, CDR2 LQKENI. CDR3 sequence (DNA): TGTGCCAGCTCACTAACGGACAGCTATGGCTACACCTTC. Translating gives CASSLTDSYGYTF.

CDR3 sequence reads: CATSEPKAGGSNEQFF. The CDR3 DNA is TGTGCCACCAGTGAACCCAAAGCGGGGGGGTCCAATGAGCAGTTCTTC. V and J are TRBV24-1 and TRBJ2-1, with 10 bases fitting TRBD2. The CDR3 extends over 16 amino acids. V lost 4 bases, J lost 6 bases, and 8 bases stayed unmatched. CDR1 and CDR2 from the germline V gene are KGHDR and SFDVKD.

V and J are TRBV25-1 and TRBJ2-5, with 7 bases that match TRBD1. Trimming took 5 bases from V and 3 from J; bases not matched to a gene: 12. Germline V gene lookup returns CDR1 MGHDK and CDR2 SYGVNS. The CDR3 is 16 amino acids. For the CDR3, the DNA is TGTGCCAGCAGTCCCAAGGGACAGTTTAGAAAAGAGACCCAGTACTTC. It codes for CASSPKGQFRKETQYF.

The V call is TRBV19, the J call TRBJ2-1; TRBD1 agrees at 12 bases. This CDR3 has 16 residues. Germline V gene sequence: CDR1 LNHDA, CDR2 SQIVND (reference sequence). V shed 2 bases, J shed 10 bases, and the junction held 9 bases outside the gene matches. The CDR3 nucleotides are TGTGCCAGTAGTATATTACCGGGACAGGGGGCAGGCGAGCAGTTCTTC. Amino acids: CASSILPGQGAGEQFF.

This chain's CDR3 is CATSAGQGVDNEQFF. CDR3 nucleotide sequence: TGTGCCACCAGTGCGGGACAGGGGGTCGACAATGAGCAGTTCTTC. The chain joins TRBV24-1 to TRBJ2-1; 11 bases are a match to TRBD1. The CDR3 consists of 15 residues. J was trimmed by 5 bases and V by 5 bases; bases with no gene match: 4. CDR1 is KGHDR and CDR2 is SFDVKD in the germline V gene.

V gene TRBV6-5 combines with J gene TRBJ2-1, with 10 bases that match TRBD2. V trimming: 0 bases; J trimming: 7 bases; junction bases outside the gene matches: 3. The CDR3 runs to 15 residues. Per the germline V gene, CDR1 is MNHEY and CDR2 is SVGAGI. The CDR3 region is CASSYSAGGPNEQFF. The DNA of the CDR3 is TGTGCCAGCAGTTACTCAGCGGGGGGGCCGAATGAGCAGTTCTTC.

J is TRBJ1-6 and V is TRBV10-1; D possibly corresponds to TRBD1 (6 bases). Looked up from germline, CDR1 is WNHNN and CDR2 is SYGVQD (reference sequence). The CDR3 extends over 14 amino acids. The germline V and J ends were trimmed by 2 bases and 7 bases, with 9 bases remaining between them. In DNA form, the CDR3 reads TGCGCCAGCAGTGAGAGGGGGATGAATTCACCCCTCCACTTT. Translation gives CASSERGMNSPLHF.

The chain has TRBV12-3 or TRBV12-4 and TRBJ1-1; no clear D gene. This CDR3 has 12 amino acids. Trimming removed 2 bases at V and 5 bases at J, with 6 bases between. CDR3 sequence (DNA): TGTGCCAGCAGTTTAAGGAGAACTGAAGCTTTCTTT. Amino acid sequence: CASSLRRTEAFF.

The CDR3 loop is CASSQQGGGRHEQFF. The CDR3 DNA is TGTGCCAGTAGCCAACAGGGAGGCGGGAGGCATGAGCAGTTCTTC. The chain recombines TRBV19 with TRBJ2-1; 8 positions agree with TRBD2. With V trimmed by 6 bases and J by 8 bases, 12 bases remained unmatched. CDR3 size: 15 residues. CDR1 is LNHDA and CDR2 is SQIVND in the germline V gene (reference sequence).

The chain has TRBV6-5 and TRBJ1-5; D is undetermined. Trimming stripped 6 bases from V and 1 base from J, with 13 bases between. Germline CDR1 MNHEY, CDR2 SVGAGI. The length of the CDR3 is 15 residues. This CDR3 reads CASRALAGSNQPQHF. CDR3 nucleotides: TGTGCCAGCAGGGCCCTGGCGGGGAGCAATCAGCCCCAGCATTTT.

The gene calls are TRBV27 and TRBJ1-4; the D gene is possibly TRBD1 (6 bases). This CDR3 has 20 amino acids. V lost 3 bases, J lost 5 bases, and 28 bases lay in between. Germline V gives CDR1 MNHEY, CDR2 SMNVEV (reference sequence). The CDR3 sequence: CASSFGRPPGHPPLNEKLFF. In DNA form, the CDR3 reads TGTGCCAGCAGTTTCGGACGACCCCCGGGACATCCTCCCCTCAATGAAAAACTGTTTTTT. Based on the CDR3 plus reference TRBV27 and TRBJ1-4, the full variable domain is EAQVTQNPRYLITVTGKKLTVTCSQNMNHEYMSWYRQDPGLGLRQIYYSMNVEVTDKGDVPEGYKVSRKEKRNFPLILESPSPNQTSLYFCASSFGRPPGHPPLNEKLFFGSGTQLSVL.

The chain recombines TRBV7-8 with TRBJ2-7; TRBD1 is a possible D gene (5 bases). V lost 5 bases to trimming and J lost 3 bases, with 11 bases between them. Germline V CDR1 and CDR2: SGHVS, FQNEAQ. CDR3 size: 13 residues. The chain's CDR3 is CASSPRQLYEQYF. The DNA for the CDR3 is TGTGCCAGCAGCCCGAGACAGCTCTACGAGCAGTACTTC.

The V and J genes are TRBV7-2 and TRBJ2-3, with TRBD1 matching 9 bases. V was pared by 5 bases and J by 1 base, with 7 bases of the junction left unmatched. This CDR3 has 16 residues. Germline CDR1 reads SGHTA; CDR2 reads FQGNSA. This CDR3 is CASSPGRTGGTDTQYF. The CDR3, as DNA: TGTGCCAGCAGCCCCGGTAGGACAGGGGGCACAGATACGCAGTATTTT. The whole variable domain, filled in from reference TRBV7-2 and TRBJ2-3, reads GAGVSQSPSNKVTEKGKDVELRCDPISGHTALYWYRQSLGQGLEFLIYFQGNSAPDKSGLPSDRFSAERTGGSVSTLTIQRTQQEDSAVYLCASSPGRTGGTDTQYFGPGTRLTVL.

This chain connects TRBV2 to TRBJ2-3; TRBD2 aligns across 7 bases. The J segment lost 3 bases and the V segment lost 8 bases, leaving 5 bases of the junction unmatched. The germline V gene encodes CDR1 SNHLY and CDR2 FYNNEI. This CDR3 is 13 amino acids long. The CDR3 DNA reads as TGTGCCAGCCGGCGGGGGTGGACAGATACGCAGTATTTT. Protein sequence: CASRRGWTDTQYF.

The rearrangement links TRBV3-1 (or the pseudogene TRBV3-2) to TRBJ1-2; 9 nucleotides match TRBD1. Looked up from germline, CDR1 is LGHDT and CDR2 is YNNKEL (reference sequence). This CDR3 comprises 14 residues. V lost 2 bases and J lost 4; bases outside the gene matches: 2. The CDR3 DNA reads TGTGCCAGCAGCCAAAGGGACAGGGTCTATGGCTACACCTTC. The encoded protein is CASSQRDRVYGYTF.

This chain joins TRBV9 and TRBJ1-1; D possibly corresponds to TRBD1 (5 bases). There are 14 residues in the CDR3. Per the germline V gene, CDR1 is SGDLS and CDR2 is YYNGEE. The germline V and J ends were trimmed by 4 bases and 2 bases, with 12 bases remaining between them. CDR3 amino acids: CASSPPWGNTEAFF. For the CDR3, the DNA is TGTGCCAGCAGCCCCCCCTGGGGCAACACTGAAGCTTTCTTT.

The table lists this clone with a count of one. This rearrangement joins TRBV27 to TRBJ2-5, with 7 bases lining up with TRBD2. V was pared by 6 bases and J by 2 bases, with 6 bases of the junction left unmatched. Germline values: CDR1 MNHEY, CDR2 SMNVEV (reference sequence). The CDR3 is 14 residues long. The CDR3 protein is CASSALARQETQYF. DNA of the CDR3: TGTGCCAGCAGCGCACTAGCGCGGCAAGAGACCCAGTACTTC.

The chain has TRBV19 and TRBJ1-1; TRBD1 matches 8 bases. The ends lost 6 bases at V and 4 bases at J; junction bases unmatched: 7. The CDR3 has 14 residues. CDR1 is LNHDA, CDR2 SQIVND, per germline (reference sequence). DNA of the CDR3: TGTGCCAGTAGCAGGACAGGGATCGCCACTGAAGCTTTCTTT. Translating it yields CASSRTGIATEAFF.

V and J are TRBV4-2 and TRBJ2-1, with 8 bases fitting TRBD2. The germline V gene has CDR1 LGHNA and CDR2 YNFKEQ. The CDR3 has 15 residues. The ends lost 4 bases at V and 5 bases at J; junction bases unmatched: 7. CDR3 region: CASSPWREEDNEQFF. The CDR3 nucleotides are TGTGCCAGCAGCCCTTGGCGGGAGGAAGACAATGAGCAGTTCTTC.

CDR3 DNA: TGCGCCAGCAGCCAAGAGGGACAGCTGAACACTGAAGCTTTCTTT. Its protein product is CASSQEGQLNTEAFF. This chain links TRBV4-3 with TRBJ1-1, with 7 bases aligning to TRBD1. The V gene's germline CDR1 is LGHNA and CDR2 YSLEER. V shed 0 bases and J 0 bases; nucleotides not matched to a gene: 1. The CDR3 spans 15 residues.